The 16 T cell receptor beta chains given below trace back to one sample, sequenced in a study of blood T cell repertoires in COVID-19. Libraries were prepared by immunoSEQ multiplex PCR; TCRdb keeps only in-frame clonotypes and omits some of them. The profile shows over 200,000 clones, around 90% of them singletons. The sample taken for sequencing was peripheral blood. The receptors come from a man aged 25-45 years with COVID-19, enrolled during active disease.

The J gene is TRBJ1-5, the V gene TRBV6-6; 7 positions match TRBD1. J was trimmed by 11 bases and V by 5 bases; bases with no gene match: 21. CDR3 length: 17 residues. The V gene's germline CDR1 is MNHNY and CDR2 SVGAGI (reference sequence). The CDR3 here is CASSPFIPAGGSVTQHF. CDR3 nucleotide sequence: TGTGCCAGCAGTCCCTTTATTCCCGCAGGGGGTAGTGTGACCCAGCATTTT.

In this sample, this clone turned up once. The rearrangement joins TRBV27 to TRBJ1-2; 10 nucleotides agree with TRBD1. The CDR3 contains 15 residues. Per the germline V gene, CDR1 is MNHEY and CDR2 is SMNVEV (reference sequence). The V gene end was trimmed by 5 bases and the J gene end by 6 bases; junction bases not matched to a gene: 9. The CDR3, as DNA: TGTGCCAGCAGTCCCCGGGACAGGGGTTTGCATGGCTACACCTTC. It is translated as CASSPRDRGLHGYTF.

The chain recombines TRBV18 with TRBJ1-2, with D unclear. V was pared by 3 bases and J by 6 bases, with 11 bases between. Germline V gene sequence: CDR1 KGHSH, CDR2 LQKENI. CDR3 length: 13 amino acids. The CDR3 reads CASSPRASDGYTF. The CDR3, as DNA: TGTGCCAGCTCACCGAGAGCCTCGGATGGCTACACCTTC. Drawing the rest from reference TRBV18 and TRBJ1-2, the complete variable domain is NAGVMQNPRHLVRRRGQEARLRCSPMKGHSHVYWYRQLPEEGLKFMVYLQKENIIDESGMPKERFSAEFPKEGPSILRIQQVVRGDSAAYFCASSPRASDGYTFGSGTRLTVV.

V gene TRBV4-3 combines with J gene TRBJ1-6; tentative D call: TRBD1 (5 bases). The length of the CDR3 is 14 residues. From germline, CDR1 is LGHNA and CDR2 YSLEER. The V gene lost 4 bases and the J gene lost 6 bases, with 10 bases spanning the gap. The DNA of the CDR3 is TGCGCCAGCAGCCCTGGGGGGAGTAATTCACCCCTCCACTTT. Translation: CASSPGGSNSPLHF.

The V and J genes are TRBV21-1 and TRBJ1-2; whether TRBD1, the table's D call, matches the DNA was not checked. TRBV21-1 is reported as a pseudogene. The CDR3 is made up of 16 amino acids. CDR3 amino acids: CASSKGRDRAPYGYTF. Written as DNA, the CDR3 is TGTGCCAGCAGCAAAGGACGGGACAGGGCCCCCTATGGCTACACCTTC.

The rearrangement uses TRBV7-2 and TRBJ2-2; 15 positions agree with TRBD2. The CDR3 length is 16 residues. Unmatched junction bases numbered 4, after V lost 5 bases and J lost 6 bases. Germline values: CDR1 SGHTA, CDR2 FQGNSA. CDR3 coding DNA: TGTGCCAGCAGCCCGAGGACTAGCGGGAGGGCCGGGGAGCTGTTTTTT. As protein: CASSPRTSGRAGELFF. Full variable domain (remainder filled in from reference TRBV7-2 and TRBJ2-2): GAGVSQSPSNKVTEKGKDVELRCDPISGHTALYWYRQSLGQGLEFLIYFQGNSAPDKSGLPSDRFSAERTGGSVSTLTIQRTQQEDSAVYLCASSPRTSGRAGELFFGEGSRLTVL.

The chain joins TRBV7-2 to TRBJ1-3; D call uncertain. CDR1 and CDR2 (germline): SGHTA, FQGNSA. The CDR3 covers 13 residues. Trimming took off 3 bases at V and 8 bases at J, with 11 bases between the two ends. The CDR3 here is CASSFSGEDTIYF. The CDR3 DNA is TGTGCCAGCAGCTTTTCCGGCGAGGACACCATATATTTT.

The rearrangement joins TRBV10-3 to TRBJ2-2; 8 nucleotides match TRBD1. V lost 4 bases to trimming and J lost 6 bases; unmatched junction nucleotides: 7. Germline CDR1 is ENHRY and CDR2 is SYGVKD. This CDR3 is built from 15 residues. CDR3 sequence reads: CAISASGGRSGELFF. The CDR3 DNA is TGTGCCATCAGTGCCTCAGGGGGCAGGTCCGGGGAGCTGTTTTTT.

CDR3 in amino acids: CASSLSRDVEAFF. For the CDR3, the DNA is TGCGCCAGCAGCTTGTCCAGGGATGTGGAGGCTTTCTTT. This chain joins TRBV5-1 and TRBJ1-1; tentative D call: TRBD1 (5 bases). V lost 1 base and J 11 bases, leaving 15 bases between the germline ends. This CDR3 is 13 amino acids long. From germline, CDR1 is SGHRS and CDR2 YFSETQ.

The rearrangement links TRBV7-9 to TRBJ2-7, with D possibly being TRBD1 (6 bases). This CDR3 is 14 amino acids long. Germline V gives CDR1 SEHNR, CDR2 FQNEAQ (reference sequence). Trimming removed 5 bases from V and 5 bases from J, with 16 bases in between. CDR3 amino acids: CASSPAQGRNEQYF. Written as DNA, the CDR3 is TGTGCCAGCAGCCCCGCACAGGGCAGGAACGAGCAGTACTTC.

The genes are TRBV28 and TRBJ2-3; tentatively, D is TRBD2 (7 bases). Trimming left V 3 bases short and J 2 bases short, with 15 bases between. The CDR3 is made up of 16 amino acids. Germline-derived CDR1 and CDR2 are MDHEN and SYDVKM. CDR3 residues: CASSLGASGNTDTQYF. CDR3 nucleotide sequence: TGTGCCAGCAGTTTGGGGGCTAGCGGAAACACAGATACGCAGTATTTT.

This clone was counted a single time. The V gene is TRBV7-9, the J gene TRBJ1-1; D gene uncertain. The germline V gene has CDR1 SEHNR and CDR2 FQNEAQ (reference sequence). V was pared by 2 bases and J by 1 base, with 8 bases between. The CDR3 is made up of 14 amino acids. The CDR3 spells CASSLFQENTEAFF. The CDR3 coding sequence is TGTGCCAGCAGCTTATTCCAGGAGAACACTGAAGCTTTCTTT.

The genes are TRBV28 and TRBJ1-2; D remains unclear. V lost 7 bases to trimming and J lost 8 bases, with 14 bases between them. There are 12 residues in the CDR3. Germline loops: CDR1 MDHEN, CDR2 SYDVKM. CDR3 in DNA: TGTGCCAGCACCGCGACTCCCGGCGGCTACACCTTC. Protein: CASTATPGGYTF.

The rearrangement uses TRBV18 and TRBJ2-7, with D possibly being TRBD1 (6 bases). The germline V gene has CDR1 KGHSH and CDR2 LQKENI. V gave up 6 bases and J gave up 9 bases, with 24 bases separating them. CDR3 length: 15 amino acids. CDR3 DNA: TGTGCCAGCTCCCCCCCGGGACAACAGCCGGATTGGCAGTACTTC. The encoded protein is CASSPPGQQPDWQYF.

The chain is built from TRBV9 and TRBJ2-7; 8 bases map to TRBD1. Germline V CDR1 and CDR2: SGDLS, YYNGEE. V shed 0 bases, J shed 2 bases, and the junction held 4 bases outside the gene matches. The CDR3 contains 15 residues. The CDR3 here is CASSVDPGGAYEQYF. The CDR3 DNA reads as TGTGCCAGCAGCGTAGACCCAGGGGGCGCCTACGAGCAGTACTTC. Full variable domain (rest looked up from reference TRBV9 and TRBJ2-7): DSGVTQTPKHLITATGQRVTLRCSPRSGDLSVYWYQQSLDQGLQFLIQYYNGEERAKGNILERFSAQQFPDLHSELNLSSLELGDSALYFCASSVDPGGAYEQYFGPGTRLTVT.

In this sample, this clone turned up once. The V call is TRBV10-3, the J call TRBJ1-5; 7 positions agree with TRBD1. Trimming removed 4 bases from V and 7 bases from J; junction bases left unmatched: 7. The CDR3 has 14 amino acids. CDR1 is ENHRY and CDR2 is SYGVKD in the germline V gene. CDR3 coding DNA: TGTGCCATCAGTGCGGAGGGGGCGAGACAGCCCCAGCATTTT. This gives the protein CAISAEGARQPQHF.